This record looks at one T cell receptor (beta chain) sequence and its context. Its specificity is unknown. Libraries were prepared by immunoSEQ multiplex PCR; TCRdb keeps only in-frame clonotypes and omits some of them. The sample includes 65,000 or so clones, approximately 80% of them seen just once. The data are from a study of radiation and T cells in renal cell carcinoma. The study, taken as a whole, reports: From baseline, blood top tumor clonotypes peaked at 2 weeks post-radiation.

V shed 2 bases, J shed 3 bases, and the junction held 5 bases outside the gene matches. The CDR3 spans 16 residues. Per the germline V gene, CDR1 is SGHVS and CDR2 is FQNEAQ. Time point given: blood 4 weeks post-SBRT, at nephrectomy. Treatment specified: 15 Gy SBRT to primary tumor, nephrectomy 4 weeks later. The chain is built from TRBV7-8 and TRBJ2-3, with 10 bases lining up with TRBD2. The sequenced sample was blood, obtained from a patient whose treatment included radiotherapy and nephrectomy. The source is a man between 60 and 70 years old with renal cell carcinoma. The CDR3 region is CASSLRVAGGTDTQYF. The CDR3 DNA reads as TGTGCCAGCAGCTTACGGGTAGCGGGAGGTACAGATACGCAGTATTTT. Drawing the rest from reference TRBV7-8 and TRBJ2-3, the complete variable domain is GAGVSQSPRYKVAKRGQDVALRCDPISGHVSLFWYQQALGQGPEFLTYFQNEAQLDKSGLPSDRFFAERPEGSVSTLKIQRTQQEDSAVYLCASSLRVAGGTDTQYFGPGTRLTVL.